This TCR beta chain was sequenced in a study of T cells in Graves' hyperthyroidism and ophthalmopathy. At least ten counts were recorded for this clonotype. The investigators amplified TCR beta CDR3 regions from RNA transcripts. During a first-round RT-PCR of the TCR CDR3, the HTBI primer set was used. TCRdb passed the multiplex PCR reads through MiXCR, listing each CDR3 protein once. The profile shows 250,000 to 300,000 distinct CDR3 sequences, about 15% of them singletons. The CDR3 is 14 residues long. V dropped 6 bases and J dropped 4 bases, with 13 bases sitting between them. Germline V gives CDR1 MDHEN, CDR2 SYDVKM.

The rearrangement uses TRBV28 and TRBJ1-3; possibly TRBD1 for D (5 bases). The TCR originated in a woman in her 40s with Graves' hyperthyroidism that later progressed to Graves' ophthalmopathy. Sequenced: blood. The CDR3 loop is CASSPRTTGNTIYF. The CDR3 nucleotides read TGTGCCAGCAGCCCACGGACAACCGGAAACACCATATATTTT. Combining the CDR3 with reference TRBV28 and TRBJ1-3 gives the whole variable domain DVKVTQSSRYLVKRTGEKVFLECVQDMDHENMFWYRQDPGLGLRLIYFSYDVKMKEKGDIPEGYSVSREKKERFSLILESASTNQTSMYLCASSPRTTGNTIYFGEGSWLTVV.